The 20 T cell receptor beta chains in this list originate from one sample, sequenced in a study of regulatory T cells in long-lasting Graves disease. iRepertoire HTBI primers and Arm-PCR of CDR3 regions built TCR beta libraries. Using its own MiXCR run on the multiplex PCR reads, TCRdb lists one record per CDR3 protein. The sample has 560,000 or so distinct CDR3 sequences; approximately 16% are singletons. The time point: newly diagnosed GD, antithyroid drugs for less than 3 months. There was RNA extracted from PBMCs, and the TCR library was made from it. This sample was shared with a second study, whose subject was T cells in Graves' hyperthyroidism and ophthalmopathy.

The sequences come from peripheral blood mononuclear cells (PBMCs), collected at new diagnosis, from a patient treated with antithyroid drugs. The receptors originated from a man between 18 and 35 years old with Graves disease.

This clonotype was seen at least ten times. The chain is built from TRBV12-5 and TRBJ1-1; no firm D call. Germline lookup yields CDR1 LGHNT and CDR2 FRNRAP. Trimming stripped 7 bases from V and 0 bases from J, with 12 bases between. This CDR3 is built from 14 residues. The DNA of the CDR3 is TGTGCTAGTGACTCGGACGGGATGAACACTGAAGCTTTCTTT. This translates into CASDSDGMNTEAFF.

This clonotype was recorded only once. A far larger clone is just one base off, so this is likely a read error. The CDR3, as DNA: TGTGCCATCAGTGATCCCCGGGCTGGGGCCAACGCCCTGACTTTC. Residues: CAISDPRAGANALTF. The J gene is TRBJ2-7, the V gene TRBV10-3, with D maybe TRBD1 (5 bases). TRBJ2-6 explains the end of the DNA better; the J call may be wrong. The germline V gene encodes CDR1 ENHRY and CDR2 SYGVKD. The CDR3 extends over 15 amino acids.

This clonotype showed up many times. DNA for the CDR3: TGTGCCAGCAGTTCCGGGACTCTCGTGCTTGAGCAGTTCTTC. Translation gives CASSSGTLVLEQFF. The chain employs TRBV27 and TRBJ2-1; perhaps TRBD2 as D (6 bases). The V end lost 4 bases, the J end lost 9 bases, and 16 bases lay between the germline ends. Per germline, CDR1 MNHEY and CDR2 SMNVEV (reference sequence). CDR3 length: 14 residues.

The chain links TRBV28 to TRBJ2-1, with 8 bases fitting TRBD2. Germline V gene data show CDR1 as MDHEN and CDR2 as SYDVKM. This CDR3 contains 14 residues. The trim removed 5 bases at V and 10 bases at J, leaving 10 bases unmatched. CDR3 in amino acids: CASSLQTSVGEQFF. The CDR3 region has the DNA TGTGCCAGCAGTCTCCAGACTAGCGTCGGGGAGCAGTTCTTC.

This clonotype was detected a few times. The chain uses TRBV24-1 and TRBJ1-2; possible D gene TRBD1, 6 bases. V lost 3 bases and J 5 bases, leaving 15 bases between the germline ends. The CDR3 contains 15 residues. Germline loops: CDR1 KGHDR, CDR2 SFDVKD. The CDR3 region has the DNA TGTGCCACCAGTGATCCCAGGGGTGGGAGGTATGGCTACACCTTC. Amino acids: CATSDPRGGRYGYTF.

There are many counts of this clonotype. The V call is TRBV20-1, the J call TRBJ2-5, with 7 positions matching TRBD2. The germline V gene has CDR1 DFQATT and CDR2 SNEGSKA (reference sequence). This CDR3 comprises 15 residues. The junction had 6 bases not matched to a gene; V was cut back by 0 bases and J by 2 bases. CDR3 DNA sequence: TGCAGTGCTAGAGAGGGGAGGGTCCAACAAGAGACCCAGTACTTC. Translated: CSAREGRVQQETQYF.

The chain joins TRBV20-1 to TRBJ2-1, with no clear D. Germline CDR1 DFQATT, CDR2 SNEGSKA (reference sequence). This CDR3 region has 14 residues. Trimming pared 2 bases from V and 8 bases from J, leaving 16 bases between. The CDR3 here is CSARRVTLVDEQFF. The CDR3, as DNA: TGCAGTGCTAGAAGGGTCACCCTCGTGGATGAGCAGTTCTTC.

The V and J genes are TRBV10-2 and TRBJ1-2, with 10 bases fitting TRBD1. J was trimmed by 0 bases and V by 10 bases; bases with no gene match: 5. The CDR3 is 14 amino acids. Per the germline V gene, CDR1 is WSHSY and CDR2 is SAAADI. Here the CDR3 DNA reads TGCGCCACCGGGACAGGGGCGACTAACTATGGCTACACCTTC. Protein product: CATGTGATNYGYTF.

The count of this clonotype is one. The V call is TRBV11-2, the J call TRBJ1-2, with D possibly TRBD1 on 6 matching bases. Per germline, CDR1 SGHAT and CDR2 FQNNGV. V lost 5 bases to trimming and J lost 4 bases, with 14 bases between them. There are 14 residues in the CDR3. The CDR3 region is CASSLGGLSYGYTF. Written as DNA, the CDR3 is TGTGCCAGCAGCCTTGGGGGCCTGTCCTATGGCTACACCTTC.

This clonotype was seen a handful of times. The chain uses TRBV19 and TRBJ2-7; D gene unclear. CDR1 and CDR2 from the germline V gene are LNHDA and SQIVND (reference sequence). This CDR3 region has 14 residues. Trimming took off 5 bases at V and 0 bases at J, with 11 bases between the two ends. This CDR3 reads CASSSTAFSYEQYF. Here the CDR3 DNA reads TGTGCCAGTAGTTCCACAGCCTTCTCCTACGAGCAGTACTTC.

There are many counts of this clonotype. This chain joins TRBV30 and TRBJ2-7; maybe TRBD2 (5 bases). The V gene lost 1 base and the J gene lost 3 bases, with 10 bases spanning the gap. The CDR3 spans 13 residues. Germline assignment: CDR1 GTSNPN and CDR2 SVGIG (reference sequence). The DNA of the CDR3 is TGTGCCTGGAGTGGAACGGGGATCTACGAGCAGTACTTC. Translation: CAWSGTGIYEQYF.

This clonotype occurred many times. V and J are TRBV11-2 and TRBJ2-7; 9 nucleotides agree with TRBD2. Losses at the gene ends were 6 bases for V and 4 bases for J; bases not matched to a gene: 10. Germline values: CDR1 SGHAT, CDR2 FQNNGV. This CDR3 is built from 15 residues. The CDR3 region is CASSRLVAGVYEQYF. CDR3 DNA sequence: TGTGCCAGCAGTCGACTTGTAGCGGGAGTATACGAGCAGTACTTC.

There are many counts of this clonotype. The chain combines TRBV27 with TRBJ2-7; D unresolved. Trimming took 6 bases from V and 2 from J, leaving 17 bases between them. Germline CDR1 MNHEY, CDR2 SMNVEV (reference sequence). This CDR3 comprises 15 residues. CDR3: CASRAKTQRPYEQYF. In nucleotides, the CDR3 is TGTGCCAGCAGAGCTAAGACGCAACGGCCCTACGAGCAGTACTTC.

This clonotype was counted ten times or more. The V gene is TRBV11-3, the J gene TRBJ2-3; D not resolved. This CDR3 region has 13 residues. Germline values: CDR1 SGHNT, CDR2 YENEEA. Trimming cost V 0 bases and J 6 bases, with 7 bases left between them. The DNA for the CDR3 is TGTGCCAGCAGCTTAGAAACCCCGGATACGCAGTATTTT. The encoded protein is CASSLETPDTQYF. Complete variable domain (other parts from reference TRBV11-3 and TRBJ2-3): EAGVVQSPRYKIIEKKQPVAFWCNPISGHNTLYWYLQNLGQGPELLIRYENEEAVDDSQLPKDRFSAERLKGVDSTLKIQPAELGDSAVYLCASSLETPDTQYFGPGTRLTVL.

The CDR3 DNA is TGTGCCAGCAGCCCTCCCCAGGGGAGGGCCAAAAACATTCAGTACTTC. Residues: CASSPPQGRAKNIQYF. V is TRBV7-2 and J is TRBJ2-4; the D call may be TRBD1 or TRBD2 (6 bases each). The CDR3 sequence is 16 residues long. The germline V gene has CDR1 SGHTA and CDR2 FQGNSA. Trimming removed 5 bases from V and 1 base from J, with 15 bases in between. Drawing the rest from reference TRBV7-2 and TRBJ2-4, the complete variable domain is GAGVSQSPSNKVTEKGKDVELRCDPISGHTALYWYRQSLGQGLEFLIYFQGNSAPDKSGLPSDRFSAERTGGSVSTLTIQRTQQEDSAVYLCASSPPQGRAKNIQYFGAGTRLSVL.

This clonotype was observed at least ten times. The chain combines TRBV28 with TRBJ1-1; no clear D. CDR1 is MDHEN and CDR2 is SYDVKM in the germline V gene. V was clipped by 7 bases and J by 0 bases, with 9 bases between them. The CDR3 sequence is 13 residues long. The CDR3, as DNA: TGTGCCAGCATAAACCGGGTGAACACTGAAGCTTTCTTT. As protein: CASINRVNTEAFF.

This clonotype was counted ten times or more. The chain carries TRBV20-1 and TRBJ2-1; D is unclear. CDR3 length: 14 amino acids. Germline V gives CDR1 DFQATT, CDR2 SNEGSKA (reference sequence). V was cut by 3 bases and J by 7 bases, with 16 bases left in between. Written as DNA, the CDR3 is TGCAGTGCTAGCGAGCTACGGACGTTGAATGAGCAGTTCTTC. Its translation: CSASELRTLNEQFF.

This clonotype was counted ten times or more. The rearrangement uses TRBV6-1 and TRBJ2-7; 13 positions agree with TRBD2. Germline V gene data show CDR1 as MNHNS and CDR2 as SASEGT. The ends lost 6 bases at V and 3 bases at J; junction bases unmatched: 8. There are 16 residues in the CDR3. This CDR3 is CASRELAGGPNYEQYF. DNA for the CDR3: TGTGCCAGCAGGGAACTAGCGGGAGGGCCTAACTACGAGCAGTACTTC.

This clonotype was observed at least ten times. The chain links TRBV27 to TRBJ2-1; 11 bases are shared with TRBD2. The germline V gene encodes CDR1 MNHEY and CDR2 SMNVEV (reference sequence). The length of the CDR3 is 15 residues. V was clipped by 5 bases and J by 8 bases; unmatched bases: 8. CDR3 sequence reads: CASSPTSGRSDEQFF. In DNA form, the CDR3 reads TGTGCCAGCAGTCCCACTAGCGGGAGAAGCGATGAGCAGTTCTTC.

This clonotype was observed many times. The chain combines TRBV7-9 with TRBJ1-1; TRBD1 agrees at 9 bases. J lost 4 bases, V lost 5 bases, and 11 bases had no gene match. CDR3 size: 16 residues. CDR1 SEHNR and CDR2 FQNEAQ come from the germline V gene (reference sequence). The CDR3 is CASSQGQGEGGTEAFF. CDR3 bases: TGTGCCAGCAGCCAGGGACAGGGTGAGGGGGGCACTGAAGCTTTCTTT.